This TCR beta chain was captured by sequencing in a study of T cells after yellow fever vaccination. About the study: Where fractions had low cell numbers, libraries were prepared from them with the SMART-Seq v4 Ultra Low Input RNA kit. Overall study results and limits: Reappearance after the booster was seen for most primary-vaccination clones, at 95% to 98% CD4 and about 90% CD8. Peaking faster, on day 5 versus 15, the secondary response was nonetheless weaker. Day 0 sorted memory subsets lacked detectable levels of almost all vaccine-responding clonotypes.

In TCRdb, the 5' RACE reads were re-called with MiXCR into one record per CDR3 protein. The sample records about 42,000 distinct CDR3 sequences, more than 6% being singletons. The length of the CDR3 is 15 residues. Unmatched junction bases numbered 5, after V lost 2 bases and J lost 3 bases. Germline V lookup: CDR1 DFQATT, CDR2 SNEGSKA (reference sequence). This clonotype occurred many times. This specimen consisted of PBMCs, either bulk or a sorted T-cell subset (CD4+, CD8+, memory, or dextramer-sorted; not recorded which), obtained 45 days after the yellow fever booster vaccination. This chain connects TRBV20-1 to TRBJ2-7; 12 nucleotides match TRBD2. This receptor was identified in a man aged 25-45 years who received the YFV17D yellow fever vaccine. CDR3 sequence reads: CSARKPGLAGYEQYF. As DNA, the CDR3 is TGCAGTGCTAGAAAACCGGGACTAGCGGGCTACGAGCAGTACTTC.